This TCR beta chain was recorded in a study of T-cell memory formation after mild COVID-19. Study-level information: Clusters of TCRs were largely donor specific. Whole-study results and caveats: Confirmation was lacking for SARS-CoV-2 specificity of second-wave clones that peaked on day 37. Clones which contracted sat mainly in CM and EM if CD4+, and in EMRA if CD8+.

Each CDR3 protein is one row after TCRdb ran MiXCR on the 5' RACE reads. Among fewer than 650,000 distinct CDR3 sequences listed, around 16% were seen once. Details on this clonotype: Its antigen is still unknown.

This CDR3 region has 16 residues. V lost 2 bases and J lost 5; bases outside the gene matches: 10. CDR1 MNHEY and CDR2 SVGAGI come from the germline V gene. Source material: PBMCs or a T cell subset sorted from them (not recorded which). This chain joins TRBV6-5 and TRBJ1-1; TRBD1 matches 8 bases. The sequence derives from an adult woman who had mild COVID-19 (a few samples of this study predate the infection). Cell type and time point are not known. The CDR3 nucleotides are TGTGCCAGCAGTTACACCAGGGGGCGAAGATTTACTGAAGCTTTCTTT. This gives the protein CASSYTRGRRFTEAFF.